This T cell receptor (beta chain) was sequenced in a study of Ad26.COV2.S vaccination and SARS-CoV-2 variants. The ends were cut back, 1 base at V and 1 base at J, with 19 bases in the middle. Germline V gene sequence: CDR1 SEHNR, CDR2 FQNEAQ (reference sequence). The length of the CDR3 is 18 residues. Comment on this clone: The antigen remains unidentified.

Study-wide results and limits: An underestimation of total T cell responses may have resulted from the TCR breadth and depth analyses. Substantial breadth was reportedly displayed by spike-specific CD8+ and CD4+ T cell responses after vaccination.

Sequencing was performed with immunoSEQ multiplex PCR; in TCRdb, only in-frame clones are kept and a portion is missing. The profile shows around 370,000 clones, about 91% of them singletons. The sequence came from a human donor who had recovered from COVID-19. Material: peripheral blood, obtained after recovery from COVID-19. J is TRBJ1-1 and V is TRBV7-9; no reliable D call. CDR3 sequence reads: CASSLVSGGSGPNTEAFF. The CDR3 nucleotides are TGTGCCAGCAGCTTAGTGAGCGGAGGGAGCGGCCCGAACACTGAAGCTTTCTTT.